This T cell receptor beta chain is from a study of blood T cell repertoires in COVID-19 (dated by TCRdb to 2018 to 2020). Notes on the research overall: Samples from collaborators originated in the United States, Italy and Spain and spanned both the acute and convalescent phases of COVID-19. The prospective study material was composed of cDNA or gDNA derived from T cells, B-cell-depleted T cells, or PBMCs. Subjects who had been exposed to COVID-19, were actively infected with it, or had recovered from it provided the deeply sampled blood TCRbeta repertoires that made up the dataset. The repertoires were released in a freely available public database meant as a resource for research on the immune response to SARS-CoV-2. The samples were drawn from two sources: the first 160 participants of the ongoing ImmuneRACE study, and over 950 subjects contributed by 6 global collaborators. Nearly every sample came with metadata listing a de-identified subject ID, COVID-19 status, age in years and sex. Where HLA class I and class II types were available, the types were taken from metadata supplied by the sample provider, not from assay-based typing. Overall study outcomes, separate from this receptor: How much clinical and demographic metadata was included differed by source and by participant, and the metadata was provided uncurated.

The collaborating institutions used their own protocols to collect whole blood in K2EDTA tubes. For TCRbeta analysis, collaborators shipped samples in one of three forms: frozen whole blood, isolated PBMCs, or DNA extracted from either of those sample types. With regard to this clone: Its antigen remains unidentified. The sample holds no much larger clone one base away, and base qualities are not on file.

TCRbeta CDR3 regions were amplified from genomic DNA using the immunoSEQ Assay, a bias-controlled multiplex PCR. In the paper's pipeline: The number of nucleated cells in each sample was estimated by amplification of reference gene primers within the assay. To quantify the absolute abundance of each unique TCRbeta CDR3 rearrangement, sequence reads were collapsed and filtered. For each sample, productive Simpson clonality was calculated by taking the square root of Simpson's diversity index across productive rearrangements. This immuneACCESS table, as held by TCRdb, lists in-frame sequences with V and J called but not all clones. Of the missing ones, under half trace to an unresolved V gene in checked studies; the others have no known cause. V and J calls plus clone size are reproduced from that table; the DNA served to infer D and trimming. The sample includes around 270,000 clones, with about 88% observed a single time. Approximately 2% of the sample lies in the top ten.

The junction shows trimming of 4 bases on V and 4 bases on J, plus 16 bases between the germline ends. Per the germline V gene, SGDLS is the CDR1 and YYNGEE is the CDR2. The CDR3 runs 15 residues from the cysteine to the phenylalanine. Only the CDR3 portion is preserved as DNA: 45 bases, with reading frame beginning at the first base. The receptor chain draws on TRBV9 and TRBJ2-3; no D gene is confidently identified. Material for sequencing was peripheral blood. This clonotype was obtained from a man aged 25 to 40 with active or convalescent COVID-19. Read as DNA, the sequence is TGTGCCAGCAGCACTACTTCCCTTAGTCCAGATACGCAGTATTTT. Its coded protein is CASSTTSLSPDTQYF.